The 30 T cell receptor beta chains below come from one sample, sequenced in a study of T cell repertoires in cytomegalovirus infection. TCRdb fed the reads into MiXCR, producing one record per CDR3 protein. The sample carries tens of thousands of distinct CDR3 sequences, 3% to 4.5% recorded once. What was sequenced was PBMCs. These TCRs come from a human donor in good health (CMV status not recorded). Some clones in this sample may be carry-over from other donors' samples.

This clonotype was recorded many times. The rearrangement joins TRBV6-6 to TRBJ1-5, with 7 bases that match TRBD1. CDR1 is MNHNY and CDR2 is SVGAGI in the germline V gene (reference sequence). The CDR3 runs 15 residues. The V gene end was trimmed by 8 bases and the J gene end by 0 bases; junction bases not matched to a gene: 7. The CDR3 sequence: CASGSDRVSNQPQHF. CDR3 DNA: TGTGCCAGCGGAAGCGACAGGGTTAGCAATCAGCCCCAGCATTTT.

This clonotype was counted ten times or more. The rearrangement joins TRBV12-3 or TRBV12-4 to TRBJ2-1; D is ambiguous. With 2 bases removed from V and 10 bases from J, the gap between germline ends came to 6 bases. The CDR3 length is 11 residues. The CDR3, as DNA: TGTGCCAGCAGTTTAAGGGTCGAGCAGTTCTTC. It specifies CASSLRVEQFF.

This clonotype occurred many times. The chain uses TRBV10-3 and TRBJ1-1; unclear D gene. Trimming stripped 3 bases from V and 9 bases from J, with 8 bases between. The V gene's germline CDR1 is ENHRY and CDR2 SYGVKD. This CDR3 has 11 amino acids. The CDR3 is CAISDSFQAFF. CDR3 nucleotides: TGTGCCATCAGTGACAGCTTCCAAGCTTTCTTT.

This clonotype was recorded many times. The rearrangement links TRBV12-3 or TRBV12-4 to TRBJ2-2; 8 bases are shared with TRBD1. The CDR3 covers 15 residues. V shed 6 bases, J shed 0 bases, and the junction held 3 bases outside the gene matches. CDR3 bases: TGTGCCAGCAGGGGACAGGAGACGAACACCGGGGAGCTGTTTTTT. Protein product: CASRGQETNTGELFF.

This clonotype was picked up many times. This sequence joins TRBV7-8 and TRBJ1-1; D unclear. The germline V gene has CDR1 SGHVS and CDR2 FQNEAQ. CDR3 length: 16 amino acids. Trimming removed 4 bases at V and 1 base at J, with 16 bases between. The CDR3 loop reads CASSSYQRGRNTEAFF. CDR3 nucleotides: TGTGCCAGCAGCTCATACCAAAGAGGGAGGAACACTGAAGCTTTCTTT.

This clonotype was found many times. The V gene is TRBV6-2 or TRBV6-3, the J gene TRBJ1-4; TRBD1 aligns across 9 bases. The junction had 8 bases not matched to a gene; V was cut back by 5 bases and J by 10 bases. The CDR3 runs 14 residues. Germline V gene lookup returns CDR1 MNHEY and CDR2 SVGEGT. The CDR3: CASSPGTGSRKLFF. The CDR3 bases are TGTGCCAGCAGTCCCGGGACAGGGTCTCGAAAACTGTTTTTT.

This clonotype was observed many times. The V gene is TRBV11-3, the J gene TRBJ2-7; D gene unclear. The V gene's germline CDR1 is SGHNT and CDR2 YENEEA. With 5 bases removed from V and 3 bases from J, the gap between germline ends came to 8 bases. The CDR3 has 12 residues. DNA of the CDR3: TGTGCCAGCAGCCCATCTATCTACGAGCAGTACTTC. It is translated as CASSPSIYEQYF.

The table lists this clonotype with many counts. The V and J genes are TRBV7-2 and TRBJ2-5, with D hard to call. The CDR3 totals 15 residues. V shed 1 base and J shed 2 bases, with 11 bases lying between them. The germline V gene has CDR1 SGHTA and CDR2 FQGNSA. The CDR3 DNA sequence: TGTGCCAGCAGCTTAGTCGTGGCCCGACAAGAGACCCAGTACTTC. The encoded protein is CASSLVVARQETQYF.

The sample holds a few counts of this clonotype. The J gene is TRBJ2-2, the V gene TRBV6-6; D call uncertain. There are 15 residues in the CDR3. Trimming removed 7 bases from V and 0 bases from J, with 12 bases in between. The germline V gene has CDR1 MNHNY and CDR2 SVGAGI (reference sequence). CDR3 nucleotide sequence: TGTGCCAGCAAAGACTGGTCAACGAACACCGGGGAGCTGTTTTTT. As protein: CASKDWSTNTGELFF.

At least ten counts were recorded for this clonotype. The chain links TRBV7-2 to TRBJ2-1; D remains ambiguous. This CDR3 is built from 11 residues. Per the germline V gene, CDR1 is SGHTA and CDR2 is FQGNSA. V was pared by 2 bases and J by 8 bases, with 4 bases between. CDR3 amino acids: CASSLLYEQFF. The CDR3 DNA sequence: TGTGCCAGCAGCTTATTATATGAGCAGTTCTTC.

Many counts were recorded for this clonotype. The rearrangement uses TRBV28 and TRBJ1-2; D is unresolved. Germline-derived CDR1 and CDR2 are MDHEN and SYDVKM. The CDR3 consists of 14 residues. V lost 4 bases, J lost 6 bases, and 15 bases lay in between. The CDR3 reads CASSSPRSADGYTF. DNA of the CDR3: TGTGCCAGCAGTTCCCCGCGATCGGCAGATGGCTACACCTTC.

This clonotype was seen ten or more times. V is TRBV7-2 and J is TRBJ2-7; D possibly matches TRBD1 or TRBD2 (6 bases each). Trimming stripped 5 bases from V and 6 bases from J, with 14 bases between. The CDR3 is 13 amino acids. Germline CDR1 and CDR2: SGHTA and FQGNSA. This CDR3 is CASSQGGFREQYF. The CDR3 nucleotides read TGTGCCAGCAGCCAAGGGGGGTTTCGCGAGCAGTACTTC.

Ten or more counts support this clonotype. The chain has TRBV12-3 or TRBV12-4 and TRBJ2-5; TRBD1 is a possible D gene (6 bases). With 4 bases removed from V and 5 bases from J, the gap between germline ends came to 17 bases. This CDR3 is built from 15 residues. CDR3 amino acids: CASSSGAQGFETQYF. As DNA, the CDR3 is TGTGCCAGCAGTTCCGGCGCGCAGGGGTTTGAGACCCAGTACTTC.

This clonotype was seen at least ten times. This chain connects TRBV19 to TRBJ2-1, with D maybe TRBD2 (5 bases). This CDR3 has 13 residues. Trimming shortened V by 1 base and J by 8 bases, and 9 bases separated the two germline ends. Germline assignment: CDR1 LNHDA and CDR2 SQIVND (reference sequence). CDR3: CASSIGVSDEQFF. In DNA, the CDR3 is TGTGCCAGTAGTATAGGTGTTAGCGATGAGCAGTTCTTC.

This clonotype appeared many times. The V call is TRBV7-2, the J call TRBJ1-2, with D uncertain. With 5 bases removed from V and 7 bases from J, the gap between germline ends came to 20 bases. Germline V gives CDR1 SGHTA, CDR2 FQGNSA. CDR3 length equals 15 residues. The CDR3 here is CASSLPWRVSSGYTF. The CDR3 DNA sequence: TGTGCCAGCAGCCTCCCCTGGCGGGTCTCATCTGGCTACACCTTC.

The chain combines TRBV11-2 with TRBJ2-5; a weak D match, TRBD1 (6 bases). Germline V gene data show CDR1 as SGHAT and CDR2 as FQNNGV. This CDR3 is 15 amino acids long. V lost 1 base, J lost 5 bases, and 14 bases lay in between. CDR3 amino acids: CASSLVTDSMETQYF. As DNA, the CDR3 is TGTGCCAGCAGCTTAGTTACGGACAGTATGGAGACCCAGTACTTC.

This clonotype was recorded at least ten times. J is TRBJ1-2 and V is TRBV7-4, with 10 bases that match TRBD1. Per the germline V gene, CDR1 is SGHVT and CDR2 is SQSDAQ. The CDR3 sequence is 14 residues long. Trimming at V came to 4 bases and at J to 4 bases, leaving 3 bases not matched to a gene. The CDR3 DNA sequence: TGTGCCAGCAGCTCGGGACAGGGGTCCTATGGCTACACCTTC. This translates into CASSSGQGSYGYTF.

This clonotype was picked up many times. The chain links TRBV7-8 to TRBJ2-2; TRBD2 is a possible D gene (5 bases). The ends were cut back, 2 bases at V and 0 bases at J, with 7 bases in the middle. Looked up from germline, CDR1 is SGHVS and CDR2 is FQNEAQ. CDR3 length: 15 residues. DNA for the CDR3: TGTGCCAGCAGCTTAAGCGGTACGAACACCGGGGAGCTGTTTTTT. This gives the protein CASSLSGTNTGELFF.

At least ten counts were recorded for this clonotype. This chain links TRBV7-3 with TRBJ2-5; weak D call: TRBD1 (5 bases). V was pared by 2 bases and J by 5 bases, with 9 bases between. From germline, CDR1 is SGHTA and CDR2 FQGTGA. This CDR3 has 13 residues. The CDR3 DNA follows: TGTGCCAGCAGCTTAGGGCCAGGGGAGACCCAGTACTTC. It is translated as CASSLGPGETQYF.

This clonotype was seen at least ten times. Here the CDR3 DNA reads TGTGCCAGCAGCCTCGAAATAATCACGAACACCGGGGAGCTGTTTTTT. It yields the protein CASSLEIITNTGELFF. The rearrangement joins TRBV11-2 to TRBJ2-2; no definite D call. Germline CDR1 SGHAT, CDR2 FQNNGV. The CDR3 has 16 amino acids. V gave up 5 bases and J gave up 0 bases, with 13 bases separating them.

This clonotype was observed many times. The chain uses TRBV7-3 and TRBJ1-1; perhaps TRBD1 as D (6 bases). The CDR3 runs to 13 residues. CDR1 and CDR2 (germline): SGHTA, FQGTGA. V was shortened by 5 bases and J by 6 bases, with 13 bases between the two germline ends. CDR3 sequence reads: CASSADSHAEAFF. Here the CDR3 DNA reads TGTGCCAGCAGCGCGGACAGTCACGCTGAAGCTTTCTTT.

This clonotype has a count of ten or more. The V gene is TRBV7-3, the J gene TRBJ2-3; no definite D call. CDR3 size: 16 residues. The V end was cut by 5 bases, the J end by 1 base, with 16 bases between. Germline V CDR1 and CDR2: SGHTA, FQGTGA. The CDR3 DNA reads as TGTGCCAGCAGCCCTGCCCACCTAACAGGCACAGATACGCAGTATTTT. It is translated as CASSPAHLTGTDTQYF.

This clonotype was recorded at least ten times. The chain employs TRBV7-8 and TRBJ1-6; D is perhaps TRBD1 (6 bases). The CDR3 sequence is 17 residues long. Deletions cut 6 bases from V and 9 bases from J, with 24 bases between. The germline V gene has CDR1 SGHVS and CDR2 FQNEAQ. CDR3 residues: CASSREPGESWGSPLHF. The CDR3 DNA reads TGTGCCAGCAGTCGAGAGCCAGGGGAAAGTTGGGGTTCACCCCTCCACTTT.

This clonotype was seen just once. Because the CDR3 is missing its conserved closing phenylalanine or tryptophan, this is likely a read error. The CDR3 region is CSAPSPTSGALSPYNEQFS. The CDR3 coding sequence is TGCAGTGCCCCGAGCCCGACTAGCGGCGCTTTAAGCCCCTACAATGAGCAGTTCTCC. The chain links TRBV20-1 to TRBJ2-1; 9 nucleotides align to TRBD2. The CDR3 totals 19 residues. The germline gives CDR1 DFQATT, CDR2 SNEGSKA (reference sequence). After removal of 6 bases from V and 2 bases from J, the junction contained 20 bases not matched to a gene.

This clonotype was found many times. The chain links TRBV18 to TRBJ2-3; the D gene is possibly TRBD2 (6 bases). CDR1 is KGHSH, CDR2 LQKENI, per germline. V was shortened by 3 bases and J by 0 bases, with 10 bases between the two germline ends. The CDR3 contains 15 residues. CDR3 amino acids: CASSPLGLSTDTQYF. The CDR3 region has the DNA TGTGCCAGCTCACCGCTCGGACTAAGCACAGATACGCAGTATTTT. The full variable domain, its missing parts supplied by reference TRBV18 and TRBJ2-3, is NAGVMQNPRHLVRRRGQEARLRCSPMKGHSHVYWYRQLPEEGLKFMVYLQKENIIDESGMPKERFSAEFPKEGPSILRIQQVVRGDSAAYFCASSPLGLSTDTQYFGPGTRLTVL.

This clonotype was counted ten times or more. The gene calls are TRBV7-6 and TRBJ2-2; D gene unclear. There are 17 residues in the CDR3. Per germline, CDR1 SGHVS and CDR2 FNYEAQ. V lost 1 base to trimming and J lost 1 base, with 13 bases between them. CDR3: CASSLVTRAQNTGELFF. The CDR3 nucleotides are TGTGCCAGCAGCTTAGTGACCCGAGCCCAGAACACCGGGGAGCTGTTTTTT. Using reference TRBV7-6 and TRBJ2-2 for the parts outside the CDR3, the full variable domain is GAGVSQSPRYKVTKRGQDVALRCDPISGHVSLYWYRQALGQGPEFLTYFNYEAQQDKSGLPNDRFSAERPEGSISTLTIQRTEQRDSAMYRCASSLVTRAQNTGELFFGEGSRLTVL.

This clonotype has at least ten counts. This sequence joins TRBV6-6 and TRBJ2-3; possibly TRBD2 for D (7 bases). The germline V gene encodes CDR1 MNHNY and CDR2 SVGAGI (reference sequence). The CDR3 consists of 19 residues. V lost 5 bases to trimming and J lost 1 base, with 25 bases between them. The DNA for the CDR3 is TGTGCCAGCAGTCTCTGGGGGGCGGGAGCTTTTCCTGGCACAGATACGCAGTATTTT. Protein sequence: CASSLWGAGAFPGTDTQYF.

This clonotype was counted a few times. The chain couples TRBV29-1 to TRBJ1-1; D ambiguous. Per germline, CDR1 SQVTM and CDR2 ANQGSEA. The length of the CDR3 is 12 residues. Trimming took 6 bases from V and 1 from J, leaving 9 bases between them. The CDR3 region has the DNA TGCAGCGTAAAATCCCCGAACACTGAAGCTTTCTTT. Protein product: CSVKSPNTEAFF. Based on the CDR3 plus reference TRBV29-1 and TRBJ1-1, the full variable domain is SAVISQKPSRDICQRGTSLTIQCQVDSQVTMMFWYRQQPGQSLTLIATANQGSEATYESGFVIDKFPISRPNLTFSTLTVSNMSPEDSSIYLCSVKSPNTEAFFGQGTRLTVV.

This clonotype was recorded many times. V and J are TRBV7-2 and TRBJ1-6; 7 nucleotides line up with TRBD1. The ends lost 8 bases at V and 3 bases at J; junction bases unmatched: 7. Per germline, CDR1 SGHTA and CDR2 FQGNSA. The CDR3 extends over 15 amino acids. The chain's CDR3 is CASDYRGFYNSPLHF. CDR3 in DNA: TGTGCCAGCGACTACAGGGGTTTCTATAATTCACCCCTCCACTTT.

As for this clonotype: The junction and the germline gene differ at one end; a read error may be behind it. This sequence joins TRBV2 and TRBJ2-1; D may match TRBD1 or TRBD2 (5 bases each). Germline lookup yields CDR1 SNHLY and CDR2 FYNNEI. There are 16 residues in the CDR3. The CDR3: CANSERKGFSYNEQFF. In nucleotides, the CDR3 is TGTGCCAACAGTGAGCGGAAGGGGTTCTCCTACAATGAGCAGTTCTTC.